The source of this TCR beta chain is a study of blood T cell repertoires in COVID-19. This clone was counted once. Cohorts were determined from participant-reported clinical history. Data came from immunoSEQ multiplex PCR; TCRdb stores just in-frame clones and leaves some out. The table includes roughly 290,000 clones, about 90% detected once. The germline V gene encodes CDR1 MNHEY and CDR2 SMNVEV (reference sequence). Unmatched junction bases numbered 10, after V lost 7 bases and J lost 7 bases. CDR3 length: 14 residues. The material sequenced was PBMCs or T cells enriched from blood (not recorded which). The V and J genes are TRBV27 and TRBJ2-7; TRBD2 matches 10 bases. The sequence was obtained from a woman aged 18-29 years with acute COVID-19. The CDR3 reads CASTETSGTGEQYF. CDR3 nucleotides: TGTGCCAGCACCGAAACTAGCGGGACGGGGGAGCAGTACTTC.